The source of this TCR beta chain is a study of CD8 T cells in ankylosing spondylitis. Findings and limits, study-wide: Past studies reported some motif variants in reactive arthritis synovial fluid and blood. Reports say disease-linked clones showed up significantly more in matched ankylosing spondylitis synovial fluid. A TCR beta motif of roughly 8 highly homologous variants appeared characteristic of ankylosing spondylitis blood.

A remark on this clonotype: What it binds is unknown.

Scientists made TCR beta libraries using quantitative 5'-RACE with molecular barcodes. One entry per CDR3 protein, called by TCRdb with MiXCR from the 5' RACE reads. Counted here are about 750,000 distinct CDR3 sequences, 15% to 20% occurring once; the ten biggest clones make up around 19%. The CDR3 runs to 17 residues. V was clipped by 5 bases and J by 1 base, with 20 bases between them. The origin of this receptor is a male donor with ankylosing spondylitis. The sample comprised blood, either unsorted or a sorted T cell fraction (not recorded which). The V gene is TRBV12-3 or TRBV12-4, the J gene TRBJ1-2; D is possibly TRBD1 (6 bases). CDR3 nucleotide sequence: TGTGCCAGCAGTCCCCAGGACAGTGTTCTGGGTAACTATGGCTACACCTTC. This codes for CASSPQDSVLGNYGYTF.